This is a list of T cell receptor beta chains from one sample in a study of cytomegalovirus exposure and HLA in healthy donors. Generated by immunoSEQ multiplex PCR, the TCRdb table keeps only in-frame clones and is missing some. This sample carries some 250,000 clones, about 90% of them seen once, and the ten largest clones take less than 1.5%. The sequenced sample consisted of PBMCs. These receptors came from a woman in her twenties or thirties in good health and CMV-seropositive. Both conserved end residues are trimmed from each CDR3. The D gene is left open where the match is weak.

d_gene,len,j_gene,v_gene,CDR3aa
NA,11,TRBJ1-2,TRBV5-4,ASSLARRKGYT
NA,10,TRBJ2-3,TRBV5-4,ASSPRTDTQY
NA,11,TRBJ1-5,TRBV27,ASSFTGHQPQH
TRBD1,14,TRBJ2-5,TRBV27,ASSVSRGRGQETQY
TRBD1,14,TRBJ1-1,TRBV19,ASIVDRSRGLTEAF
TRBD2,11,TRBJ2-7,TRBV7-9,ASTGLGLSEQY
NA,14,TRBJ2-7,TRBV11-3,ASSSGRRARPYEQY
TRBD1,12,TRBJ2-7,TRBV29-1,SVDRTGDSYEQY
TRBD1,12,TRBJ2-7,TRBV6-1,ASSSDRGIYEQY
NA,12,TRBJ2-2,TRBV11-3,ASSLGGWTGELF
TRBD1,13,TRBJ2-5,TRBV28,ASSLLGGRLETQY
TRBD1,14,TRBJ1-5,TRBV19,ASSSGTGTFVGPQH
NA,13,TRBJ2-2,TRBV19,ASSIASDYPGELF
NA,12,TRBJ1-5,TRBV19,ASSTGGERQPQH
NA,11,TRBJ2-1,TRBV27,ASSFTDYNEQF
TRBD2,13,TRBJ2-7,TRBV2,ASYGTSGTPYEQY
NA,12,TRBJ1-2,TRBV7-8,ASSPLEAHYGYT
NA,15,TRBJ2-3,TRBV10-3,AISESGPREGLDTQY
NA,13,TRBJ2-7,TRBV6-1,ASITPPWSGREQY
NA,14,TRBJ2-2,TRBV27,ASSLWAGMNTGELF
NA,12,TRBJ2-6,TRBV13,ASRSISGANVLT
TRBD2,13,TRBJ2-7,TRBV6-1,ASKVTSGTSYEQY
NA,11,TRBJ1-3,TRBV11-3,ASSSSSGNTIY
NA,13,TRBJ2-7,TRBV5-1,ASSLTLPTEDGQY
TRBD1,12,TRBJ2-7,TRBV27,ASSSDRLAYEQY
TRBD2,14,TRBJ2-5,TRBV2,ASSTPLAGSQETQY
TRBD2,16,TRBJ2-1,TRBV28,ASSSPGLAGGPYNEQF
TRBD2,13,TRBJ2-7,TRBV5-1,ASSWGRGFGYEQY
NA,12,TRBJ1-1,TRBV2,ASSTGHRNTEAF
NA,10,TRBJ1-1,TRBV10-1,ASSQGNTEAF
TRBD1,13,TRBJ1-2,TRBV15,ATSRQGARNYGYT